A selection of T cell receptor beta chains follows, all from one sample in a study of blood T cell repertoires in COVID-19. Clones were sequenced by immunoSEQ multiplex PCR, and TCRdb holds only the in-frame ones, with some missing. Among about 430,000 clones listed, approximately 90% were seen once. Specimen: PBMCs or T cells enriched from blood (not recorded which). The receptors were gathered from a man aged 30 to 39 who had recovered from COVID-19. The CDR3 runs from the conserved cysteine through the conserved F or W. The order of the fields is D gene, J gene, V gene, clone size, CDR3 protein, CDR3 DNA. The D gene is left open where the match is weak. For some rows the clone size is stated as once, few or many, or as a class when expanded; others skip it.

>.|TRBJ1-6|TRBV28|.
CASLTGDSPLHF
TGTGCCAGCTTAACAGGCGATTCACCCCTCCACTTT
>.|TRBJ1-4|TRBV6-5|.
CASSPMVGEGEKLFF
TGTGCCAGCAGTCCAATGGTAGGGGAAGGCGAAAAACTGTTTTTT
>.|TRBJ2-7|TRBV6-5|.
CASNKGDRIYEQYF
TGTGCCAGCAATAAGGGGGATAGGATCTACGAGCAGTACTTC
>.|TRBJ2-1|TRBV5-1|.
CASSLFAGSYNEQFF
TGCGCCAGCAGCTTGTTTGCGGGCTCCTACAATGAGCAGTTCTTC
>TRBD1|TRBJ1-4|TRBV28|.
CASSQGVLNEKLFF
TGTGCCAGCAGCCAGGGGGTACTTAATGAAAAACTGTTTTTT
>.|TRBJ1-6|TRBV7-9|.
CASSLQGRSYNSPLHF
TGTGCCAGCAGCTTACAGGGCCGCTCCTATAATTCACCCCTCCACTTT
>.|TRBJ1-3|TRBV5-1|.
CASSLASTASGNTIYF
TGCGCCAGCAGCTTGGCCTCTACAGCCTCTGGAAACACCATATATTTT
>.|TRBJ1-6|TRBV5-1|few
CASSLFDRGSYNSPLHF
TGCGCCAGCAGCCTTTTCGACAGAGGCTCCTATAATTCACCCCTCCACTTT
>.|TRBJ2-4|TRBV7-8|.
CASSLSFGEVAKNIQYF
TGTGCCAGCAGCTTAAGTTTCGGCGAGGTAGCCAAAAACATTCAGTACTTC
>.|TRBJ2-5|TRBV6-5|.
CASSYSYSQETQYF
TGTGCCAGCAGTTACTCGTACAGCCAAGAGACCCAGTACTTC
>TRBD1|TRBJ2-2|TRBV6-5|.
CATRGPDTGELFF
TGTGCCACGAGGGGGCCCGACACCGGGGAGCTGTTTTTT
>.|TRBJ2-7|TRBV19|.
CASSDTVKEQYF
TGTGCCAGTAGCGATACTGTAAAAGAGCAGTACTTC
>TRBD2|TRBJ2-7|TRBV11-3|.
CASSPGLAGSYEQYF
TGTGCCAGCAGCCCGGGACTAGCGGGAAGCTACGAGCAGTACTTC
>.|TRBJ1-1|TRBV19|.
CASSRSPGDGRAEAFF
TGTGCCAGTAGTAGGAGCCCAGGGGATGGGCGGGCTGAAGCTTTCTTT
>TRBD1|TRBJ1-1|TRBV9|.
CASSVTGQPNTEAFF
TGTGCCAGCAGCGTTACGGGACAGCCGAACACTGAAGCTTTCTTT